The 21 T cell receptor beta chains below all came from one sample that was sequenced in a study of cytomegalovirus exposure and HLA in healthy donors. The protocol was immunoSEQ multiplex PCR, while the TCRdb copy is restricted to in-frame clones and leaves out a portion. The sample records about 180,000 clones, about 85% being singletons. The specimen sequenced was PBMCs. These receptors were collected from a man aged 18 to 30 in good health and CMV-seropositive.

This chain connects TRBV27 to TRBJ2-2; D unclear. Germline values: CDR1 MNHEY, CDR2 SMNVEV (reference sequence). CDR3 length: 13 amino acids. With 4 bases removed from V and 0 bases from J, the gap between germline ends came to 3 bases. CDR3: CASSSTNTGELFF. As DNA, the CDR3 is TGTGCCAGCAGTTCTACGAACACCGGGGAGCTGTTTTTT.

The gene calls are TRBV11-3 and TRBJ2-7, with 7 bases lining up with TRBD2. The ends lost 5 bases at V and 2 bases at J; junction bases unmatched: 3. The CDR3 has 13 residues. Germline values: CDR1 SGHNT, CDR2 YENEEA. Here the CDR3 reads CASSSGEAYEQYF. The DNA of the CDR3 is TGTGCCAGCAGCAGCGGGGAAGCCTACGAGCAGTACTTC. The entire variable domain, with the rest obtained from reference TRBV11-3 and TRBJ2-7, is as follows: EAGVVQSPRYKIIEKKQPVAFWCNPISGHNTLYWYLQNLGQGPELLIRYENEEAVDDSQLPKDRFSAERLKGVDSTLKIQPAELGDSAVYLCASSSGEAYEQYFGPGTRLTVT.

This clone came up a few times. The chain carries TRBV2 and TRBJ1-5; D is ambiguous. Germline CDR1 and CDR2: SNHLY and FYNNEI. The CDR3 is 13 residues long. V dropped 6 bases and J dropped 0 bases, with 6 bases sitting between them. CDR3 in amino acids: CASSSYSNQPQHF. The CDR3 bases are TGTGCCAGCAGCAGTTATAGCAATCAGCCCCAGCATTTT.

V gene TRBV25-1 combines with J gene TRBJ2-7; 7 bases line up with TRBD2. The ends lost 3 bases at V and 2 bases at J; junction bases unmatched: 4. The V gene's germline CDR1 is MGHDK and CDR2 SYGVNS. The CDR3 runs 14 residues. The CDR3 reads CASSEGREPYEQYF. As DNA, the CDR3 is TGTGCCAGCAGTGAGGGGAGGGAACCCTACGAGCAGTACTTC.

This chain joins TRBV6-5 and TRBJ1-1, with D possibly matching TRBD1 (6 bases). CDR1 is MNHEY, CDR2 SVGAGI, per germline. The CDR3 spans 15 residues. Trimming shortened V by 5 bases and J by 2 bases, and 15 bases separated the two germline ends. The CDR3 sequence is CASSHTLDSNTEAFF. In DNA form, the CDR3 reads TGTGCCAGCAGTCACACCCTGGACAGTAACACTGAAGCTTTCTTT.

The rearrangement links TRBV18 to TRBJ2-7, with unresolved D. The germline V gene encodes CDR1 KGHSH and CDR2 LQKENI. The V gene lost 7 bases and the J gene lost 4 bases, with 11 bases spanning the gap. The CDR3 consists of 12 residues. The CDR3 protein is CASFFPVYEQYF. The CDR3 DNA sequence: TGTGCCAGCTTCTTCCCTGTTTACGAGCAGTACTTC.

The chain is built from TRBV2 and TRBJ1-5; D unclear. The CDR3 totals 18 residues. Germline CDR1 reads SNHLY; CDR2 reads FYNNEI. V shed 0 bases and J shed 3 bases, with 18 bases lying between them. For the CDR3, the DNA is TGTGCCAGCAGTGAAGCGGCCCTTACAATACCGCTCAATCAGCCCCAGCATTTT. Encoded protein: CASSEAALTIPLNQPQHF.

The chain combines TRBV28 with TRBJ1-6; 7 bases are shared with TRBD1. The ends lost 4 bases at V and 5 bases at J; junction bases unmatched: 2. The CDR3 loop spans 14 amino acids. Looked up from germline, CDR1 is MDHEN and CDR2 is SYDVKM. Here the CDR3 reads CASSSGTDNSPLHF. The CDR3 DNA sequence: TGTGCCAGCAGTTCGGGGACAGATAATTCACCCCTCCACTTT.

The V gene is TRBV28, the J gene TRBJ1-1, with a weak D call TRBD1 (6 bases). Trimming left V 5 bases short and J 2 bases short, with 15 bases between. This CDR3 has 15 residues. Germline assignment: CDR1 MDHEN and CDR2 SYDVKM. CDR3 region: CASSPPEGDNTEAFF. The CDR3, as DNA: TGTGCCAGCAGTCCCCCCGAGGGGGATAACACTGAAGCTTTCTTT.

The chain links TRBV27 to TRBJ2-2, with TRBD1 identical over 7 bases. The J segment lost 0 bases and the V segment lost 5 bases, leaving 6 bases of the junction unmatched. CDR1 is MNHEY and CDR2 is SMNVEV in the germline V gene (reference sequence). There are 16 residues in the CDR3. The CDR3 DNA reads TGTGCCAGCAGTGAGTCGGGACAGCCGAACACCGGGGAGCTGTTTTTT. Encoded protein: CASSESGQPNTGELFF.

This rearrangement joins TRBV19 to TRBJ1-5; tentative D call: TRBD1 (5 bases). Germline loops: CDR1 LNHDA, CDR2 SQIVND (reference sequence). The CDR3 contains 14 residues. V was cut by 5 bases and J by 9 bases, with 17 bases left in between. CDR3: CASSPASTVLPQHF. The CDR3 DNA reads TGTGCCAGTAGTCCAGCTTCGACAGTTCTGCCCCAGCATTTT.

The genes are TRBV5-1 and TRBJ2-5, with D perhaps TRBD1 (5 bases). V shed 1 base and J shed 0 bases, with 7 bases lying between them. The CDR3 covers 14 residues. Per germline, CDR1 SGHRS and CDR2 YFSETQ. CDR3 loop: CASSLSGHQETQYF. The CDR3 region has the DNA TGCGCCAGCAGCTTGTCAGGGCACCAAGAGACCCAGTACTTC.

In its sample, this clone was seen once. The chain employs TRBV28 and TRBJ1-4; D not resolved. CDR1 and CDR2 (germline): MDHEN, SYDVKM. This CDR3 is 15 amino acids long. Trimming pared 2 bases from V and 7 bases from J, leaving 14 bases between. This CDR3 reads CASSLNQVGGEKLFF. The CDR3, as DNA: TGTGCCAGCAGTTTAAACCAGGTTGGAGGTGAAAAACTGTTTTTT.

The rearrangement links TRBV18 to TRBJ1-1, with 10 bases lining up with TRBD1. The length of the CDR3 is 14 residues. Per germline, CDR1 KGHSH and CDR2 LQKENI. V dropped 4 bases and J dropped 4; count of bases not matched to a gene: 3. This CDR3 is CASSRDRGVTEAFF. CDR3 bases: TGTGCCAGCTCACGGGACAGGGGAGTCACTGAAGCTTTCTTT. The full variable domain, rest sourced from reference TRBV18 and TRBJ1-1, is NAGVMQNPRHLVRRRGQEARLRCSPMKGHSHVYWYRQLPEEGLKFMVYLQKENIIDESGMPKERFSAEFPKEGPSILRIQQVVRGDSAAYFCASSRDRGVTEAFFGQGTRLTVV.

J is TRBJ2-7 and V is TRBV28; D is perhaps TRBD2 (7 bases). Germline assignment: CDR1 MDHEN and CDR2 SYDVKM. CDR3 length: 16 residues. V lost 4 bases, J lost 2 bases, and 18 bases lay in between. CDR3 coding DNA: TGTGCCAGCAGTTCCGACTATGGCGGGGGCCCCTACGAGCAGTACTTC. Protein product: CASSSDYGGGPYEQYF. Combining the CDR3 with reference TRBV28 and TRBJ2-7 gives the whole variable domain DVKVTQSSRYLVKRTGEKVFLECVQDMDHENMFWYRQDPGLGLRLIYFSYDVKMKEKGDIPEGYSVSREKKERFSLILESASTNQTSMYLCASSSDYGGGPYEQYFGPGTRLTVT.

The chain couples TRBV28 to TRBJ2-1, with TRBD2 identical over 7 bases. J lost 7 bases, V lost 5 bases, and 8 bases had no gene match. The CDR3 consists of 14 residues. The V gene's germline CDR1 is MDHEN and CDR2 SYDVKM. CDR3 in amino acids: CASSPPGGKNEQFF. Written as DNA, the CDR3 is TGTGCCAGCAGTCCCCCGGGGGGAAAGAATGAGCAGTTCTTC.

The chain links TRBV9 to TRBJ1-4; D is unresolved. Trimming removed 7 bases at V and 8 bases at J, with 12 bases between. Germline CDR1 reads SGDLS; CDR2 reads YYNGEE. This CDR3 region has 12 residues. The CDR3 is CASPGVLEKLFF. The CDR3 DNA reads as TGTGCCAGCCCGGGAGTGTTAGAAAAACTGTTTTTT. The full variable domain, rest sourced from reference TRBV9 and TRBJ1-4, is DSGVTQTPKHLITATGQRVTLRCSPRSGDLSVYWYQQSLDQGLQFLIQYYNGEERAKGNILERFSAQQFPDLHSELNLSSLELGDSALYFCASPGVLEKLFFGSGTQLSVL.

J is TRBJ1-4 and V is TRBV15; 9 bases align to TRBD1. The V gene's germline CDR1 is LNHNV and CDR2 YYDKDF (reference sequence). The junction had 14 bases not matched to a gene; V was cut back by 1 base and J by 8 bases. The CDR3 is 18 amino acids. CDR3 sequence reads: CATSRVRAHRGLREKLFF. CDR3 nucleotides: TGTGCCACCAGCAGAGTACGAGCCCACAGGGGGCTAAGGGAAAAACTGTTTTTT.

This clone was found once. The chain joins TRBV5-1 to TRBJ1-1, with 7 positions matching TRBD1. The CDR3 sequence is 14 residues long. Germline CDR1 and CDR2: SGHRS and YFSETQ. V was pared by 3 bases and J by 4 bases, with 6 bases of the junction left unmatched. Here the CDR3 reads CASSSLDRSTEAFF. The DNA of the CDR3 is TGCGCCAGCAGCTCGCTGGACAGGAGCACTGAAGCTTTCTTT.

V and J are TRBV4-2 and TRBJ2-3, with 14 bases fitting TRBD2. Germline V CDR1 and CDR2: LGHNA, YNFKEQ. V dropped 3 bases and J dropped 4; count of bases not matched to a gene: 12. This CDR3 is built from 19 residues. DNA for the CDR3: TGTGCCAGCAGCCAGACCGGGACTAGCGGGGGAGGGTTGGCAGATACGCAGTATTTT. Its protein product is CASSQTGTSGGGLADTQYF.

The chain uses TRBV7-3 and TRBJ2-2; D is ambiguous. The CDR3 length is 12 residues. Germline-derived CDR1 and CDR2 are SGHTA and FQGTGA. V lost 1 base, J lost 8 bases, and 5 bases lay in between. CDR3 sequence reads: CASSLRAGELFF. CDR3 bases: TGTGCCAGCAGCTTAAGGGCAGGGGAGCTGTTTTTT.